Listed here is a single TCR beta chain. Its antigen remains unidentified. CD45RO-CCR7+CD27+CD95- expression identified naive CD8+ T cells. The libraries of TRB cDNA were prepared using 5' RACE with UMI labels. TCRdb re-called the 5' RACE reads and catalogs CDR3 proteins one per entry, DNA excluded. The table counts 150,000 to 180,000 distinct CDR3 sequences; approximately 0.5% lies in the top ten. The CDR3 contains 14 residues. The germline CDR1 and CDR2 sequences are MNHEY and SVGEGT. The data were obtained in a study of CXCR3-negative and CXCR3-positive naive CD8 T cells. Study-wide points: CXCR3-positive naive cells carried more hydrophobic TRB CDR3s than CXCR3-negative naive cells did.

The specimen was naive CXCR3+ CD8+ T cells from blood. As for subset: CD45RO-CCR7+CD27+CD95- naive CD8+ T cells expressing CXCR3 (TNR3+). The chain is built from TRBV6-2 or TRBV6-3 and TRBJ1-5; the D call from TCRdb, TRBD1, cannot be confirmed without DNA. This TCR derives from a human donor in good health. Some clones in this sample may be carry-over from other donors' samples. CDR3 region: CASRMTGTGQPQHF.